The text below deals with one T cell receptor (beta chain). As yet, its antigen is unknown. The data were obtained in a study of shared clonotypes between healthy human individuals. General study results and limits: Sharing across a few donors was seen in 4% to 5% of naive CD4 clonotypes.

With V trimmed by 4 bases and J by 3 bases, 7 bases remained unmatched. The CDR3 loop spans 15 amino acids. Germline-derived CDR1 and CDR2 are SGHDT and YYEEEE. Sequencing was performed with immunoSEQ multiplex PCR; in TCRdb, only in-frame clones are kept and a portion is missing. The sample lists approximately 350,000 clones; about 74% were seen once. The material sequenced was memory CD4+ T cells sorted from blood. The subset was: CD45RA-negative fraction. The gene calls are TRBV5-6 and TRBJ2-7, with 10 positions matching TRBD1. The TCR sequence derives from a young man in good health. The CDR3 DNA is TGTGCCAGCAGCCTTTTCGACAGGGGGCTCTACGAGCAGTACTTC. It encodes CASSLFDRGLYEQYF.